Listed below are T cell receptor beta chains from one sample, sequenced in a study of shared clonotypes between healthy human individuals. This table comes from immunoSEQ multiplex PCR, and its TCRdb copy is limited to in-frame clones, with some not included. The table includes 2.3 million or so clones, 93% detected once. Sequencing was carried out using naive CD4+ T cells from PBMCs. The receptor source for this set is a man in his late teens or twenties in good health. Some clones in this sample may be carry-over from other donors' samples. The CDR3 runs from the conserved cysteine through the conserved F or W. D genes are given only for firm matches. Clone size appears in some rows only: once, few, many, or a class for an expanded clone.

V gene,clone size,D gene,J gene,CDR3 protein,CDR3 DNA
TRBV11-2,-,-,TRBJ2-5,CASSVVFGETQYF,TGTGCCAGCAGCGTCGTGTTCGGGGAGACCCAGTACTTC
TRBV27,-,-,TRBJ2-1,CASRRDLAGPYNEQFF,TGTGCCAGCAGGCGGGATCTGGCAGGACCCTACAATGAGCAGTTCTTC
TRBV7-8,-,-,TRBJ1-2,CASSLGVYGYTF,TGTGCCAGCAGCTTAGGCGTCTATGGCTACACCTTC
TRBV5-6,-,-,TRBJ1-5,CASSQKNQPQHF,TGTGCCAGCAGCCAGAAAAATCAGCCCCAGCATTTT
TRBV28,-,-,TRBJ2-7,CASSLPGSYEQYF,TGTGCCAGCAGTCTCCCCGGGTCCTACGAGCAGTACTTC
TRBV4-2,few,TRBD2,TRBJ2-2,CASSPVAGDHTGELFF,TGTGCCAGCAGCCCTGTAGCGGGGGACCACACCGGGGAGCTGTTTTTT
TRBV6-1,-,-,TRBJ1-2,CASSEASPGNPRYGYTF,TGTGCCAGCAGTGAAGCGAGCCCGGGAAACCCGAGGTATGGCTACACCTTC
TRBV5-1,once,-,TRBJ1-4,CASSLGGDPPKLFF,TGCGCCAGCAGCTTGGGGGGGGACCCCCCGAAACTGTTTTTT
TRBV15,-,TRBD1,TRBJ2-3,CATRQGYTDTQYF,TGTGCCACCCGACAGGGGTACACAGATACGCAGTATTTT
TRBV15,-,-,TRBJ1-5,CATSRDVGGQPQHF,TGTGCCACCAGCAGAGATGTGGGGGGACAGCCCCAGCATTTT
TRBV7-3,-,TRBD1,TRBJ1-1,CASSVQGDTEAFF,TGTGCCAGCAGCGTACAGGGGGACACTGAAGCTTTCTTT
TRBV6-6,-,-,TRBJ1-1,CASSSLTGEAFF,TGTGCCAGCAGTTCTCTGACGGGTGAAGCTTTCTTT
TRBV7-8,-,-,TRBJ1-4,CASSLRAGLPHEKLFF,TGTGCCAGCAGCTTGAGAGCGGGACTGCCCCATGAAAAACTGTTTTTT
TRBV15,-,-,TRBJ2-7,CATSRDRGGGYEQYF,TGTGCCACCAGCAGAGATCGAGGAGGGGGCTACGAGCAGTACTTC
TRBV28,-,TRBD1,TRBJ2-1,CASSPGQEKYNEQFF,TGTGCCAGCAGTCCAGGACAGGAGAAATACAATGAGCAGTTCTTC
TRBV11-2,-,-,TRBJ1-6,CASSLARNSPLHF,TGTGCCAGCAGCTTAGCCCGTAATTCACCCCTCCACTTT
TRBV10-1,-,TRBD2,TRBJ2-1,CASSEERESYNEQFF,TGCGCCAGCAGTGAGGAGCGGGAGTCCTACAATGAGCAGTTCTTC
TRBV28,-,TRBD1,TRBJ2-1,CASSSPIGTEHYNEQFF,TGTGCCAGCAGTTCACCGATCGGGACAGAACATTACAATGAGCAGTTCTTC
TRBV7-9,-,TRBD2,TRBJ2-1,CASGGTSNEQFF,TGTGCCAGCGGAGGGACTAGCAATGAGCAGTTCTTC
TRBV21-1,-,-,TRBJ2-7,CARTSSADSYEQYF,TGTGCCAGGACCTCTAGCGCCGACTCCTACGAGCAGTACTTC
TRBV7-9,-,TRBD1,TRBJ2-2,CASTSRTGGPVSWTGELFF,TGTGCCTCCACTAGTCGGACAGGGGGCCCGGTCTCATGGACCGGGGAGCTGTTTTTT
TRBV5-8,-,TRBD2,TRBJ2-1,CASSWGLAGANEQFF,TGTGCCAGCAGTTGGGGACTAGCGGGGGCCAACGAGCAGTTCTTC
TRBV15,-,TRBD2,TRBJ2-7,CATSRSGPAGGDYEQYF,TGTGCCACCAGCAGGTCAGGTCCAGCGGGAGGAGACTACGAGCAGTACTTC
TRBV4-1,-,TRBD2,TRBJ2-3,CASESGAGGADTQYF,TGCGCCTCTGAGTCGGGGGCGGGAGGGGCAGATACGCAGTATTTT
TRBV7-3,-,TRBD1,TRBJ1-1,CASRTGGGTEAFF,TGTGCCAGCAGGACAGGGGGCGGGACTGAAGCTTTCTTT
TRBV7-6,-,-,TRBJ2-5,CASSLDDGGGRETQYF,TGTGCCAGCAGCTTAGACGACGGGGGCGGACGGGAGACCCAGTACTTC
TRBV7-7,-,TRBD1,TRBJ2-2,CASSRDRNTGELFF,TGTGCCAGCAGCCGGGACAGGAACACCGGGGAGCTGTTTTTT